The 21 T cell receptor beta chains presented below share a single source sample, sequenced in a study of T-cell memory formation after mild COVID-19. TCRdb re-called the 5' RACE reads through MiXCR, storing one row per CDR3 protein. The sample contains 150,000 to 200,000 distinct CDR3 sequences, under 14% of which appear only once. Sequenced sample: PBMCs or a T cell subset sorted from them (not recorded which). The receptor source for this set is a man aged 18 to 30 who had mild COVID-19 (a few samples of this study predate the infection). Cell type and time point are not known.

This chain uses TRBV28 with TRBJ2-7; 10 bases fit TRBD1. The CDR3 loop spans 13 amino acids. The J segment lost 6 bases and the V segment lost 5 bases, leaving 4 bases of the junction unmatched. CDR1 is MDHEN and CDR2 is SYDVKM in the germline V gene. The CDR3 DNA is TGTGCCAGCAGTCCCGGGACAGGGGTCGAGCAGTACGTC. The encoded protein is CASSPGTGVEQYV.

This clonotype was observed a handful of times. The J gene is TRBJ1-2, the V gene TRBV6-5, with 8 bases fitting TRBD1. Germline V gene sequence: CDR1 MNHEY, CDR2 SVGAGI. V shed 6 bases and J 0 bases; nucleotides not matched to a gene: 15. The CDR3 contains 18 residues. The CDR3 region has the DNA TGTGCCAGCAGCCCGACAGGGGCTTACATAGCCTCTAACTATGGCTACACCTTC. As protein: CASSPTGAYIASNYGYTF.

This chain uses TRBV5-1 with TRBJ1-4; possible D gene TRBD1, 6 bases. The CDR3 runs 14 residues. CDR1 and CDR2 (germline): SGHRS, YFSETQ. V lost 2 bases and J lost 8, with 13 bases in between. Here the CDR3 reads CASSLTGFNEKLFF. The DNA of the CDR3 is TGCGCCAGCAGCTTAACAGGGTTCAACGAAAAACTGTTTTTT.

This clonotype was picked up many times. The V and J genes are TRBV7-9 and TRBJ1-2, with D hard to call. The CDR3 is 11 residues long. The V and J ends lost 3 bases and 5 bases respectively, with 4 bases between them. Germline loops: CDR1 SEHNR, CDR2 FQNEAQ (reference sequence). The DNA for the CDR3 is TGTGCCAGCAGCTTTGAGTATGGCTACACCTTC. Translated: CASSFEYGYTF.

This clonotype was recorded many times. The V call is TRBV4-3, the J call TRBJ2-5, with TRBD2 identical over 11 bases. Trimming took 0 bases from V and 1 from J; bases not matched to a gene: 4. The V gene's germline CDR1 is LGHNA and CDR2 YSLEER. CDR3 length equals 17 residues. Here the CDR3 DNA reads TGCGCCAGCAGCCAAGAAGCTAGCGGGGGGCCCCAAGAGACCCAGTACTTC. Amino acid sequence: CASSQEASGGPQETQYF.

This clonotype has more than one count but fewer than ten. The chain links TRBV15 to TRBJ2-1, with 9 bases that match TRBD2. The germline V gene has CDR1 LNHNV and CDR2 YYDKDF (reference sequence). V trimming: 1 base; J trimming: 4 bases; junction bases outside the gene matches: 2. The CDR3 is made up of 15 amino acids. The CDR3 sequence is CATSRASGDYNEQFF. The CDR3 nucleotides are TGTGCCACCAGCAGAGCTAGCGGGGATTACAATGAGCAGTTCTTC.

Worth noting for this clonotype: Since a much larger clone is just one base distant, this may be a read error. The V call is TRBV3-1, the J call TRBJ1-6; no definite D call. V lost 0 bases and J 8 bases, leaving 5 bases between the germline ends. The CDR3 loop spans 13 amino acids. The germline CDR1 and CDR2 sequences are LGHDT and YNNKEL (reference sequence). CDR3: CASSQDRYSPLHF. CDR3 nucleotide sequence: TGTGCCAGCAGCCAAGATCGGTATTCACCCCTCCACTTT.

The genes are TRBV6-2 or TRBV6-3 and TRBJ1-1; tentative D call: TRBD1 (6 bases). Trimming left V 7 bases short and J 1 base short, with 13 bases between. Germline loops: CDR1 MNHEY, CDR2 SVGEGT. CDR3 size: 14 residues. The DNA for the CDR3 is TGTGCCAGCACCCAAGAGGGGGGGAACACTGAAGCTTTCTTT. It codes for CASTQEGGNTEAFF.

This clonotype came up a few times. This sequence joins TRBV25-1 and TRBJ2-5; 8 bases line up with TRBD2. The CDR3 totals 20 residues. Germline loops: CDR1 MGHDK, CDR2 SYGVNS. The V segment lost 1 base and the J segment 5 bases; nucleotides outside the gene matches: 21. CDR3 DNA sequence: TGTGCCAGCAGTGAATCCCGGGGGGGGAAGAAAGATCACCCGGTCGAGACCCAGTACTTC. Protein: CASSESRGGKKDHPVETQYF.

This clonotype was found a few times. The chain links TRBV5-5 to TRBJ2-2; 9 bases fit TRBD2. Looked up from germline, CDR1 is SGHKS and CDR2 is YYEKEE (reference sequence). V lost 4 bases to trimming and J lost 5 bases; unmatched junction nucleotides: 18. The CDR3 extends over 19 amino acids. The chain's CDR3 is CASSHTIQGRLAGTGELFF. CDR3 nucleotides: TGTGCCAGCAGCCATACCATTCAGGGGCGTCTAGCGGGAACCGGGGAGCTGTTTTTT.

The V gene is TRBV4-2, the J gene TRBJ2-5; 8 nucleotides align to TRBD1. The CDR3 sequence is 16 residues long. Losses at the gene ends were 1 base for V and 0 bases for J; bases not matched to a gene: 4. Germline V CDR1 and CDR2: LGHNA, YNFKEQ. The CDR3 sequence is CASSQAGGGDQETQYF. The CDR3 DNA reads TGTGCCAGCAGCCAAGCAGGGGGCGGCGACCAAGAGACCCAGTACTTC.

This sequence joins TRBV5-5 and TRBJ1-1; D not resolved. The CDR3 covers 12 residues. Trimming stripped 6 bases from V and 10 bases from J, with 16 bases between. Germline V gene lookup returns CDR1 SGHKS and CDR2 YYEKEE (reference sequence). CDR3 loop: CASIWDDGRAFF. CDR3 sequence (DNA): TGTGCCAGCATCTGGGATGACGGAAGAGCTTTCTTT.

The chain has TRBV5-4 and TRBJ2-7; D call uncertain. The V gene lost 0 bases and the J gene lost 7 bases, with 14 bases spanning the gap. The length of the CDR3 is 14 residues. CDR1 is SGHNT, CDR2 YYREEE, per germline (reference sequence). CDR3 coding DNA: TGTGCCAGCAGCTTGGCCTTAGACACCCGTGAGCAGTACTTC. It codes for CASSLALDTREQYF.

The gene calls are TRBV27 and TRBJ2-1; TRBD1 is a possible D gene (5 bases). V was pared by 4 bases and J by 6 bases, with 13 bases between. Germline V gives CDR1 MNHEY, CDR2 SMNVEV (reference sequence). This CDR3 is 14 amino acids long. The CDR3 loop reads CASSSWPQGNEQFF. In nucleotides, the CDR3 is TGTGCCAGCAGTTCATGGCCGCAGGGCAATGAGCAGTTCTTC.

Written as DNA, the CDR3 is TGTGCCAGCAGTTCCCGGGACAGGGGGCTGGTTGAGCAGTTCTTC. This codes for CASSSRDRGLVEQFF. The V call is TRBV27, the J call TRBJ2-1; 12 nucleotides agree with TRBD1. J gave up 9 bases and V 4 bases, and 7 bases lay outside the gene matches. Germline CDR1 and CDR2: MNHEY and SMNVEV (reference sequence). The CDR3 length is 15 residues.

The gene calls are TRBV5-1 and TRBJ2-1, with 16 bases that match TRBD2. From germline, CDR1 is SGHRS and CDR2 YFSETQ. V dropped 4 bases and J dropped 2; count of bases not matched to a gene: 6. The CDR3 sequence is 18 residues long. DNA for the CDR3: TGCGCCAGCAGCCTAGCCGGGACTAGCGGGGGGGCCTACAATGAGCAGTTCTTC. Its protein product is CASSLAGTSGGAYNEQFF.

In its sample, this clonotype was seen many times. The chain joins TRBV7-2 to TRBJ1-1; 7 bases agree with TRBD1. V lost 5 bases, J lost 4 bases, and 7 bases stayed unmatched. The CDR3 totals 14 residues. CDR1 is SGHTA and CDR2 is FQGNSA in the germline V gene. CDR3 nucleotide sequence: TGTGCCAGCAGCCGGGACAGATTTTTCACTGAAGCTTTCTTT. This encodes CASSRDRFFTEAFF.

This sequence joins TRBV28 and TRBJ2-2; D gene unclear. Germline V gives CDR1 MDHEN, CDR2 SYDVKM. The CDR3 has 15 amino acids. Trimming removed 2 bases from V and 3 bases from J, with 10 bases in between. CDR3 in amino acids: CASSLAGSYTGELFF. CDR3 DNA: TGTGCCAGCAGTTTAGCCGGTAGCTACACCGGGGAGCTGTTTTTT.

This clonotype has at least ten counts. J is TRBJ1-2 and V is TRBV12-3 or TRBV12-4; D is unresolved. The CDR3 consists of 11 residues. Trimming removed 6 bases from V and 7 bases from J, with 9 bases in between. The DNA of the CDR3 is TGTGCCAGCAGCATCATGGGTGGCTACACCTTC. Translating it yields CASSIMGGYTF.

The J gene is TRBJ2-5, the V gene TRBV27; 11 bases map to TRBD2. Germline trimming cut 6 bases from V and 5 bases from J; bases unmatched to any gene: 5. The CDR3 loop spans 14 amino acids. The germline V gene encodes CDR1 MNHEY and CDR2 SMNVEV (reference sequence). CDR3 loop: CASRLAGARETQYF. Here the CDR3 DNA reads TGTGCCAGCAGACTAGCGGGGGCGAGGGAGACCCAGTACTTC.

This chain joins TRBV11-2 and TRBJ2-6; D is ambiguous. The germline CDR1 and CDR2 sequences are SGHAT and FQNNGV. The CDR3 spans 13 residues. Trimming shortened V by 9 bases and J by 2 bases, and 8 bases separated the two germline ends. The CDR3: CASSGPGANVLTF. CDR3 coding DNA: TGTGCCAGTTCAGGACCTGGGGCCAACGTCCTGACTTTC. Using reference TRBV11-2 and TRBJ2-6 for the parts outside the CDR3, the full variable domain is EAGVAQSPRYKIIEKRQSVAFWCNPISGHATLYWYQQILGQGPKLLIQFQNNGVVDDSQLPKDRFSAERLKGVDSTLKIQPAKLEDSAVYLCASSGPGANVLTFGAGSRLTVL.